This entry concerns a single T cell receptor beta chain. Its antigen is undetermined. One end of the junction varies from germline; a read error may be responsible. The CDR3 runs to 13 residues. Germline V CDR1 and CDR2: MDHEN, SYDVKM. TCRdb reprocessed the RACE reads via MiXCR and lists one record per CDR3 protein. The table lists around 150,000 distinct CDR3 sequences, 25% to 35% of them singletons. Regarding time point: patch test 3, about 24 weeks after DPC sensitization. Treatment here: therapeutic diphenylcyclopropenone sensitization with weekly scalp DPC. These data are taken from a study of human T cells and chemical hapten exposure. Study results and limitations: TCRs exceeding 1 in 1000 frequency stayed unchanged with DPC sensitization.

Material: whole blood, obtained in connection with sensitization to the hapten diphenylcyclopropenone (DPC). The clonotype comes from a woman between 18 and 29 years old with alopecia areata. Some clones in this sample may be carry-over from other donors' samples. The J gene is TRBJ1-2, the V gene TRBV28, with D possibly matching TRBD1 (5 bases). The CDR3 nucleotides read TGTGCCAGCAAGTTCCGCCAGGGAAATGGCTTCACCTTC. The encoded protein is CASKFRQGNGFTF.